This T cell receptor beta chain was documented in a study of blood T cell repertoires in COVID-19. At the level of the study: Acute and convalescent COVID-19 specimens originated in the United States, Italy and Spain.

As handled by the study authors: Reference gene primer amplification yielded estimated nucleated cell counts. The protocol was immunoSEQ multiplex PCR, while the TCRdb copy is restricted to in-frame clones and leaves out a portion. That table gives V, J and clone size, and the DNA gave D and trimming. The data hold approximately 80,000 clones, with approximately 80% observed a single time. The CDR3 length is 15 residues. V lost 1 base and J lost 2; bases outside the gene matches: 8. Germline lookup yields CDR1 GTSNPN and CDR2 SVGIG (reference sequence). The TCR was taken from an elderly man with acute or convalescent COVID-19. This chain joins TRBV30 and TRBJ2-7; 7 bases agree with TRBD1. Sequencing used peripheral blood. CDR3 sequence: CAWSAGQPAAYEQYF. CDR3 sequence (DNA): TGTGCCTGGAGTGCGGGACAGCCCGCTGCCTACGAGCAGTACTTC.